The clone carrying this TCR beta chain was picked up one time. Repertoires were generated with immunoSEQ multiplex PCR, while TCRdb's copy carries only in-frame clones and drops some. Among roughly 230,000 clones listed, approximately 83% were seen once. The source of the sample is a study of blood T cell repertoires in COVID-19. About the study: In each case, the material was cDNA or gDNA derived from T cells, B-cell-depleted T cells, or PBMCs.

Germline assignment: CDR1 MGHRA and CDR2 YSYEKL. The CDR3 sequence is 16 residues long. Trimming took 1 base from V and 3 from J; bases not matched to a gene: 5. This TCR derives from a woman between 50 and 59 years old with acute or convalescent COVID-19. V gene TRBV4-1 combines with J gene TRBJ2-1, with 8 bases identical to TRBD2. Source material: peripheral blood. CDR3 region: CASSQGRTSSYNEQFF. CDR3 sequence (DNA): TGCGCCAGCAGCCAAGGTAGGACTAGCAGCTACAATGAGCAGTTCTTC.